The 24 T cell receptor beta chains below all came from one sample that was sequenced in a study of blood T cell repertoires in COVID-19. The assay was immunoSEQ multiplex PCR, and TCRdb's table has in-frame clones only and misses some. The table lists about 160,000 clones, over 70% of them singletons, with 3% to 3.5% in the top ten. The specimen was PBMCs or T cells enriched from blood (not recorded which). These TCRs come from a woman aged 55-69 years who had recovered from COVID-19.

This clone was found once. This chain uses TRBV30 with TRBJ2-3, with 7 bases identical to TRBD2. Germline V lookup: CDR1 GTSNPN, CDR2 SVGIG (reference sequence). Trimming removed 2 bases from V and 2 bases from J; junction bases left unmatched: 4. The CDR3 has 14 amino acids. The CDR3 DNA follows: TGTGCCTGGAGTCAACGGGGGGTCACAGATACGCAGTATTTT. It is translated as CAWSQRGVTDTQYF.

The V call is TRBV6-5, the J call TRBJ2-7; TRBD1 is a possible D gene (6 bases). The V gene lost 6 bases and the J gene lost 6 bases, with 21 bases spanning the gap. The V gene's germline CDR1 is MNHEY and CDR2 SVGAGI. The CDR3 is 15 residues long. CDR3 DNA: TGTGCCAGCAGACCACAGGGTTCAGGCGACACCGAGCAGTACTTC. It codes for CASRPQGSGDTEQYF.

The rearrangement joins TRBV6-5 to TRBJ1-5; the D is unclear. Trimming took off 5 bases at V and 0 bases at J, with 11 bases between the two ends. Germline-derived CDR1 and CDR2 are MNHEY and SVGAGI. This CDR3 has 15 residues. Written as DNA, the CDR3 is TGTGCCAGCAGTCCCAGGCTGAATAGCAATCAGCCCCAGCATTTT. Protein sequence: CASSPRLNSNQPQHF.

V and J are TRBV3-1 (or the pseudogene TRBV3-2) and TRBJ1-2; D is possibly TRBD1 (5 bases). The CDR3 is 13 amino acids. V gave up 2 bases and J gave up 7 bases, with 11 bases separating them. Germline lookup yields CDR1 LGHDT and CDR2 YNNKEL (reference sequence). As DNA, the CDR3 is TGTGCCAGCAGCCAATGGGGCGGGGGTGGCTACACCTTC. This translates into CASSQWGGGGYTF.

Here the CDR3 reads CASSKTDGSAGGHRNQPQHF. In DNA form, the CDR3 reads TGTGCCAGCAGCAAAACTGATGGTAGCGCAGGGGGCCATCGGAATCAGCCCCAGCATTTT. The rearrangement joins TRBV21-1 to TRBJ1-5; TRBD1, the table's D call, was not compared with the DNA. TRBV21-1 has pseudogene status. The CDR3 runs to 20 residues.

The V and J genes are TRBV5-1 and TRBJ1-5; 9 bases align to TRBD1. Germline trimming cut 7 bases from V and 4 bases from J; bases unmatched to any gene: 18. CDR1 and CDR2 from the germline V gene are SGHRS and YFSETQ. CDR3 size: 18 residues. In DNA form, the CDR3 reads TGCGCCAGCGGCGTATGGGTGACAGGGGGAGGATTTAATCAGCCCCAGCATTTT. Translating it yields CASGVWVTGGGFNQPQHF.

This chain joins TRBV9 and TRBJ1-3; D remains ambiguous. CDR1 is SGDLS and CDR2 is YYNGEE in the germline V gene. CDR3 size: 14 residues. Trimming removed 3 bases at V and 0 bases at J, with 7 bases between. In nucleotides, the CDR3 is TGTGCCAGCAGCGCTCTCTCCTCTGGAAACACCATATATTTT. It codes for CASSALSSGNTIYF.

The V gene is TRBV5-4, the J gene TRBJ2-3, with D tentatively TRBD2 (6 bases). V was trimmed by 2 bases and J by 1 base, leaving 11 bases between them. CDR1 is SGHNT, CDR2 YYREEE, per germline (reference sequence). The CDR3 runs 15 residues. CDR3 sequence: CASSLIGGGTDTQYF. In DNA, the CDR3 is TGTGCCAGCAGCTTAATCGGGGGAGGCACAGATACGCAGTATTTT.

The gene calls are TRBV27 and TRBJ1-2; TRBD1 matches 8 bases. The CDR3 length is 14 residues. V trimming: 1 base; J trimming: 7 bases; junction bases outside the gene matches: 5. Germline V CDR1 and CDR2: MNHEY, SMNVEV (reference sequence). CDR3 amino acids: CASSLWGTGSGYTF. CDR3 DNA: TGTGCCAGCAGTTTATGGGGGACAGGCTCTGGCTACACCTTC.

The rearrangement links TRBV27 to TRBJ1-1; 8 bases align to TRBD1. CDR3 size: 14 residues. J gave up 6 bases and V 3 bases, and 6 bases lay outside the gene matches. In germline, CDR1 is MNHEY, CDR2 SMNVEV (reference sequence). The CDR3 DNA sequence: TGTGCCAGCAGTTTCGACAGGGGAGGGGCTGAAGCTTTCTTT. Protein product: CASSFDRGGAEAFF.

This chain joins TRBV29-1 and TRBJ2-2; D gene unclear. Per germline, CDR1 SQVTM and CDR2 ANQGSEA. Trimming left V 4 bases short and J 2 bases short, with 8 bases between. This CDR3 contains 13 residues. In DNA form, the CDR3 reads TGCAGCGTTGCCAGAGGAAACACCGGGGAGCTGTTTTTT. Encoded protein: CSVARGNTGELFF.

The rearrangement links TRBV15 to TRBJ2-2; tentatively, D is TRBD2 (6 bases). CDR3 length equals 15 residues. Looked up from germline, CDR1 is LNHNV and CDR2 is YYDKDF (reference sequence). Deletions cut 3 bases from V and 4 bases from J, with 12 bases between. The DNA of the CDR3 is TGTGCCACCAGCAGTTCCAGCGGGTCCACCGGGGAGCTGTTTTTT. Its protein product is CATSSSSGSTGELFF.

This sequence joins TRBV30 and TRBJ1-4; no clear D gene. Per germline, CDR1 GTSNPN and CDR2 SVGIG (reference sequence). V was pared by 0 bases and J by 7 bases, with 9 bases between. CDR3 length: 13 amino acids. CDR3 sequence: CAWSVLRGEKLFF. CDR3 nucleotide sequence: TGTGCCTGGAGTGTACTTCGGGGTGAAAAACTGTTTTTT.

DNA for the CDR3: TGCGCCAGCAGCGGGGGACTAGCCTACGAGCAGTACTTC. Translated, it gives CASSGGLAYEQYF. The genes are TRBV5-1 and TRBJ2-7; 8 positions match TRBD2. J lost 2 bases, V lost 4 bases, and 2 bases had no gene match. Germline V gene sequence: CDR1 SGHRS, CDR2 YFSETQ. The CDR3 covers 13 residues.

This chain connects TRBV6-6 to TRBJ2-3; TRBD2 matches 10 bases. This CDR3 has 16 amino acids. Germline CDR1 MNHNY, CDR2 SVGAGI (reference sequence). J lost 2 bases, V lost 0 bases, and 2 bases had no gene match. CDR3 nucleotide sequence: TGTGCCAGCAGTTACTCGACTAGCGGGTTCACAGATACGCAGTATTTT. This codes for CASSYSTSGFTDTQYF.

The V gene is TRBV12-3 or TRBV12-4, the J gene TRBJ1-4; tentative D call: TRBD1 (6 bases). This CDR3 is 13 amino acids long. V lost 5 bases to trimming and J lost 7 bases, with 11 bases between them. CDR3: CASSTGWGEKLFF. Here the CDR3 DNA reads TGTGCCAGCAGTACAGGGTGGGGTGAAAAACTGTTTTTT.

The V gene is TRBV12-3 or TRBV12-4, the J gene TRBJ2-7, with D possibly matching TRBD1 (5 bases). The CDR3 runs to 13 residues. V was trimmed by 1 base and J by 2 bases, leaving 6 bases between them. The CDR3 spells CASSLGQTYEQYF. The CDR3 coding sequence is TGTGCCAGCAGTTTAGGACAGACCTACGAGCAGTACTTC.

This clone has just a few counts. The V gene is TRBV4-1, the J gene TRBJ2-2, with 10 bases fitting TRBD1. CDR3 length: 16 amino acids. V was pared by 4 bases and J by 4 bases, with 6 bases of the junction left unmatched. In germline, CDR1 is MGHRA, CDR2 YSYEKL. CDR3 loop: CASSPLGTGVTGELFF. In DNA, the CDR3 is TGCGCCAGCAGCCCCTTAGGGACAGGGGTCACCGGGGAGCTGTTTTTT.

In its sample, this clone was seen a few times. The chain links TRBV5-1 to TRBJ2-5; 13 bases fit TRBD2. Germline V CDR1 and CDR2: SGHRS, YFSETQ. Trimming cost V 3 bases and J 5 bases; bases outside gene matches: 10. The CDR3 is 17 residues long. CDR3 sequence reads: CASSWTSGGRVGETQYF. Here the CDR3 DNA reads TGCGCCAGCAGCTGGACTAGCGGGGGCCGCGTGGGGGAGACCCAGTACTTC.

The genes are TRBV7-3 and TRBJ2-5, with a weak D call TRBD1 (6 bases). The CDR3 runs to 13 residues. The V end lost 6 bases, the J end lost 3 bases, and 11 bases lay between the germline ends. Per germline, CDR1 SGHTA and CDR2 FQGTGA. CDR3 in amino acids: CASSPRTEETQYF. Here the CDR3 DNA reads TGTGCCAGCAGTCCTCGGACAGAAGAGACCCAGTACTTC.

This clone came up once. The genes are TRBV5-1 and TRBJ1-2; 8 bases are shared with TRBD1. This CDR3 is built from 16 residues. The germline V gene encodes CDR1 SGHRS and CDR2 YFSETQ. Losses at the gene ends were 0 bases for V and 6 bases for J; bases not matched to a gene: 10. Here the CDR3 DNA reads TGCGCCAGCAGCTTGGGGTGGACAGGGATGACGGATGGCTACACCTTC. This codes for CASSLGWTGMTDGYTF.

This clone showed up just once. Mismatch with germline at one junction end may stem from a read error. The V gene is TRBV5-1, the J gene TRBJ2-3; TRBD1 matches 11 bases. Germline V CDR1 and CDR2: SGHRS, YFSETQ. The CDR3 loop spans 15 amino acids. CDR3 nucleotide sequence: TGCGCCAGCAGCTTGGGGACAGGGGGCACCGATACGCAGTATTTT. It specifies CASSLGTGGTDTQYF.

This rearrangement joins TRBV15 to TRBJ1-3, with D perhaps TRBD1 (5 bases). V was pared by 0 bases and J by 4 bases, with 13 bases between. The CDR3 extends over 16 amino acids. The germline gives CDR1 LNHNV, CDR2 YYDKDF (reference sequence). The CDR3 DNA is TGTGCCACCAGCAGAGATCGCGGGGGTAGAGGAAACACCATATATTTT. Encoded protein: CATSRDRGGRGNTIYF.

The chain is built from TRBV10-3 and TRBJ2-3, with TRBD2 identical over 15 bases. The CDR3 consists of 14 residues. V gave up 8 bases and J gave up 5 bases; unmatched junction bases: 2. In germline, CDR1 is ENHRY, CDR2 SYGVKD. CDR3 residues: CAIRTSGGVDTQYF. CDR3 DNA: TGTGCCATCCGGACTAGCGGGGGGGTAGATACGCAGTATTTT.